This TCR beta chain was sequenced for a study of T-cell reconstitution after alpha-beta-depleted transplantation in children. Unique molecular identifiers were used to barcode this TCRbeta library. MiXCR, applied by TCRdb to the PCR reads, yields one record per CDR3 protein. The data show fewer than 1 million distinct CDR3 sequences, with approximately 15% seen just once and roughly 5% held by the top ten. Germline CDR1 reads SGHTA; CDR2 reads FQGTGA. The trim removed 2 bases at V and 3 bases at J, leaving 4 bases unmatched. CDR3 length: 15 residues. The TCR comes from a male patient aged 5 to 17 who had a stem cell transplant for acute lymphoblastic leukemia, so the T cells may come from the graft donor. The chain recombines TRBV7-3 with TRBJ1-1; 9 bases agree with TRBD1. The sample in question was PBMCs, mostly from graft donor cells, obtained 360 days after TCRalphabeta/CD19-depleted stem cell transplant. CDR3 protein: CASSLGTGLDTEAFF. The CDR3 bases are TGTGCCAGCAGCTTAGGGACAGGGTTGGACACTGAAGCTTTCTTT.